This T cell receptor (beta chain) was recovered during a study of technical replicates of blood from several donors. The length of the CDR3 is 16 residues. V was trimmed by 4 bases and J by 0 bases, leaving 12 bases between them. Germline V CDR1 and CDR2: LGHNA, YSLEER. Sequenced by immunoSEQ multiplex PCR; TCRdb stores in-frame clones only, minus some. The data hold about 66,000 clones, with 70% to 90% observed a single time. V is TRBV4-3 and J is TRBJ2-2; a possible D gene is TRBD1 (5 bases). The origin of this receptor is a human donor in good health. Some clones in this sample may be carry-over from other donors' samples. The sequenced sample was PBMCs. CDR3 amino acids: CASSPRGTTNTGELFF. For the CDR3, the DNA is TGCGCCAGCAGCCCAAGGGGCACTACGAACACCGGGGAGCTGTTTTTT.